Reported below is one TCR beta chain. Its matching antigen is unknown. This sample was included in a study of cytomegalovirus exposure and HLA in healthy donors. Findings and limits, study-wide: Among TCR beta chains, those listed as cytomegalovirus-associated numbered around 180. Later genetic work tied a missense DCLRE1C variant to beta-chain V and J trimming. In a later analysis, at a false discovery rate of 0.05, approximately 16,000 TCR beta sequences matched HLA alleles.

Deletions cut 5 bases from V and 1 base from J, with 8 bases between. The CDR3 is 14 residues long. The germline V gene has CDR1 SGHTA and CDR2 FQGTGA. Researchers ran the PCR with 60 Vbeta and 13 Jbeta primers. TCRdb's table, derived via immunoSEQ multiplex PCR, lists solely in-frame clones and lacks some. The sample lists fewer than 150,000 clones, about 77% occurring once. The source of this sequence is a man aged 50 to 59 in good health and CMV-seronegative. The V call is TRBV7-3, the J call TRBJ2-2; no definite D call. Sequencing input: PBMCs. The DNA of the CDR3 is TGTGCCAGCAGCCCCCTCCTGAACACCGGGGAGCTGTTTTTT. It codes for CASSPLLNTGELFF.